What follows is one T cell receptor (beta chain) and its context. In this sample, this clone turned up once. Its antigen target is currently unknown. No qualities accompany the bases; no much larger clone lies one base away. The data belong to a study of cytomegalovirus exposure and HLA in healthy donors (dated 2017 in TCRdb). In the study overall: An earlier analysis of roughly 500 of the donors reported over 250 Gb of sequence data and 117 million unique TCR beta sequences obtained from about 170 million T cells. Roughly five DR-DQ haplotypes were handled as single units for association and clustering, since linkage in the cohort was strong. All discovery cohort repertoires had been generated using a single sequencing platform. Among roughly 400 genotyped donors of the cohort, an average of approximately 250,000 unique TCR beta nucleotide sequences were sequenced per donor, around 18% of them non-productive. In a later genetic analysis, genome-wide SNP genotypes for about 55% of the 666 donors were used, and that subset was treated as a discovery cohort. In a later analysis, previously published TCR beta repertoires from more than 500 donors were re-analyzed and high-resolution HLA genotyping was added so that TCR occurrence patterns could be studied. Typing coverage differed by locus: A, B, C, DRB1 and DQB1 were typed in about 629-630 donors, DQA1 in 500 to 550, DPA1 in 600 to 610, and DPB1 in about 450. An earlier analysis of some 500 of the donors used high-throughput TCR beta sequencing to judge whether each TCR beta V gene segment behaved as functional or pseudogenic. Roughly 300 gigabases of sequencing data and approximately 85 million unique TCR sequences were included in an early release covering about 620 HLA-typed donors. Donor age, sex, ethnicity and CMV serostatus were compiled alongside the repertoire data. Rather than drawing on any new phenotypic data, the later analysis identified candidate immune exposures from TCR beta sequences and the way those sequences occurred across donors. Among the roughly 390 genotyped donors, approximately 77% belonged to the genetic ancestry cluster associated with self-reported Caucasian donors. In addition to the first cohort of 650 to 750 subjects, a separate validation cohort of some 120 different subjects was used. HLA typing included class I and class II loci at four-digit resolution. The study used immunosequencing to profile the T cell repertoires of several hundred subjects and linked those repertoires to cytomegalovirus serostatus. To predict cytomegalovirus infection status, the study brought together high-throughput TCR immunosequencing, statistical association of individual TCRs with disease status, and machine learning. The study was designed to test whether signatures of past pathogen exposure could be identified by cataloging public T cell receptors. Broad study findings and their caveats: Strong co-occurrence of HLA alleles, especially DR and DQ, made assigning TCR associations to individual alleles difficult. The study gave a list of some 150 TCR beta chains associated with cytomegalovirus. An association between a missense DCLRE1C variant and V-gene and J-gene trimming of TCR beta chains was found in a later genetic analysis and replicated in an independent cohort. The sequencing pipeline was judged likely to have produced a cluster of highly shared sequence variants as a technical artifact. In vitro tests confirmed that a few of the cytomegalovirus-associated TCR beta chains recognize cytomegalovirus antigens. In an earlier analysis of some 640 of the donors, most TCR beta V segments were observed in productive rearrangements about 87% or about 30% of the time, broadly matching IMGT annotations. Specific HLA alleles were associated with 15,000 to 20,000 TCR beta sequences at a false discovery rate of 0.05 in a later analysis. A later genetic analysis reported fewer N-insertions in productive TCRs among donors in an Asian-associated ancestry cluster than the roughly 720-donor mean. Linkage disequilibrium might explain the correlated functional status among segregating V segments, but an unknown experimental factor could not be ruled out. The only immune exposure information available for the cohort was CMV serostatus. According to the authors, the approach could potentially be generalized to other disease states and immunological phenotypes. A later analysis reported that several top co-occurrence clusters appeared linked to parvovirus B19, influenza, CMV and Epstein-Barr virus. Most CMV-associated TCR beta chains appeared to be HLA-restricted in a later analysis, and the HLA associations seemed to be driven largely by CMV exposure. Because some donors lacked HLA typing at each locus, the association tests relied only on the typed subset. The classifier was reported to diagnose cytomegalovirus status with high specificity and sensitivity in both the original and validation cohorts. The earlier analysis of some 540 of the donors excluded some 16 rarely observed V segments, including chromosome 9 orphons, because counts were too low. Most TCR sequences were observed very rarely across donors, whereas some public TCRs were present in many individuals. The cohort was sequenced for TCR beta chains only, and without alpha or paired-chain data the features that could be detected were limited. A further reported finding was that TCR beta sequences accurately predicted the HLA-A and HLA-B alleles for most subjects in the first cohort. Some IMGT-functional V segments, including TRBV6-2 and TRBV6-3, could not be distinguished by the 87-base-pair reads and were therefore excluded. Sequencing depth was assumed to be roughly uniform across donors in the presence/absence analyses, though that assumption may not hold. In a later analysis, HLA-associated TCR beta chains were found to be more clonally expanded and to have lower generation probabilities than equally common non-associated chains. A later analysis found that TCR association rates varied across HLA loci, with DRB1 alleles showing the most associated TCRs and HLA-C alleles the fewest.

Libraries came from the immunoSEQ multiplex PCR assay. The multiplex PCR relied on a mix of 60 forward primers for TCR Vbeta segments and 13 reverse primers for TCR Jbeta segments. The CDR3 region of rearranged TCR beta genes was amplified from genomic DNA by a multiplex PCR assay. The amplified TCR beta libraries were sequenced on the Illumina HiSeq System as 87-base-pair reads. In the source study's methods: In a later analysis, 70 million to 95 million unique TCR beta chains were counted across the 500 to 850 repertoires, and roughly 10 million of these chains were shared by at least two donors. To remove PCR and sequencing errors, raw reads were error-corrected and collapsed into unique sequences using a nearest-neighbor algorithm that merged closely related sequences. Alignment of CDR3 sequences to IMGT reference sequences was used to assign V, D and J gene segments. For a sequence to be retained, a match of at least six nucleotides to both a V gene segment and a J gene segment was required. A rearrangement counted as productive if the CDR3 had no stop codons and remained in frame with V and J, and every other rearrangement counted as non-productive. Following IMGT convention, CDR3 was defined as the stretch from the second conserved V-encoded cysteine to the conserved J-encoded phenylalanine. Sequences without an unambiguous match to a single V gene segment were excluded from the earlier analysis of about 600 of the donors. In an earlier analysis of 587 of the donors, a V segment was called functional when productive rearrangements were above 56.7%, and segregating when the standard deviation between donors exceeded 5%. A statistical classification framework was built for diagnosing cytomegalovirus status from the catalog of TCR beta chain sequences. In a later analysis, V and J genes were assigned by comparing TCR nucleotide sequences against IMGT/GENE-DB human TR gene sequences. Using the TCRdist pipeline, a later analysis assigned CDR3 sequences along with most-parsimonious VDJ recombination scenarios. In a later analysis, every TCR beta chain was defined by the combination of its CDR3 amino acid sequence and its V-gene family, and reads without a unique V-gene family were dropped. In a later analysis, 450 to 600 highly shared, low-generation-probability nucleotide sequences were removed to address suspected cross-contamination and a sequencing artifact. For each public chain, a later analysis derived a clonal expansion index from normalized ranks of inferred template counts within each repertoire. In a later analysis, generation probabilities were computed using a VDJ recombination model fitted to out-of-frame rearrangements, and the results were checked against IGoR. In a later analysis, hypergeometric tests were used to score TCR-TCR, TCR-HLA and TCR-CMV co-occurrence, with a repertoire-size bias correction applied to TCR pairs. In a later analysis, false discovery rates were estimated by permuting HLA or CMV assignments 20 times. In a later analysis, co-occurring TCRs were grouped using DBSCAN, and TCRdist sequence similarity was added for clustering within HLA-allele-positive subsets. Repertoires with fewer than 30,000 or more than 120,000 public chains, plus five repertoires with anomalous nucleotide sharing, were excluded from co-occurrence clustering. The clones in this table, taken by TCRdb from immuneACCESS, are in-frame only. Not every clone is retained; where verified, under half of the shortfall comes from an unresolved V gene, and the cause of the rest is unknown. The V and J calls and clone size were taken over from that table, and D and trimming were inferred from the DNA. A total of more than 150,000 clones appear in this sample, over 70% of them only once. 2% to 2.5% of the sample is held by the ten biggest clonotypes.

CDR1 is given as SGHNT and CDR2 as YYREEE, both from the germline V gene (reference sequence). Inclusive of the bounding cysteine and phenylalanine, the CDR3 is 12 residues long. Only the CDR3 DNA stays, 36 bases, in frame from base 1. Trimming takes 3 bases off V and 12 bases off J; junction bases not matched to a gene: 3. In total, approximately 700 healthy bone marrow donors made up the cohort. At the time of sampling, all cohort members were nominally healthy, though unrecorded immune exposures were likely present. The donor tested CMV seronegative, placing the donor among the 350 to 400 seronegative members of the cohort. A peripheral blood sample was collected from each donor, and TCR beta sequencing was performed on peripheral blood mononuclear cells. The Qiagen DNeasy Blood Extraction Kit was used to extract genomic DNA from the blood cell samples.

The V and J genes are TRBV5-4 and TRBJ1-2, with TRBD1 matching 12 junction bases. Sample: PBMCs. This TCR was recovered from a young woman in good health and CMV-seronegative. CDR3 reads: CASSWDRGRNTF. In nucleotide form, the sequence is TGTGCCAGCAGCTGGGACAGGGGGCGTAACACCTTC. Reference TRBV5-4 and TRBJ1-2 genes cover what lies past the CDR3, so the full variable domain is ETGVTQSPTHLIKTRGQQVTLRCSSQSGHNTVSWYQQALGQGPQFIFQYYREEENGRGNFPPRFSGLQFPNYSSELNVNALELDDSALYLCASSWDRGRNTFGSGTRLTVV.